A selection of T cell receptor beta chains follows, all from one sample in a study of blood T cell repertoires in COVID-19. The repertoire was sequenced with immunoSEQ multiplex PCR; TCRdb's copy has only in-frame clones and lacks some. The sample includes roughly 130,000 clones, over 75% of them seen just once. Sequencing was done on a sample of peripheral blood. Every receptor here comes from a woman between 55 and 75 years old with acute or convalescent COVID-19. The CDR3 runs from the conserved cysteine through the conserved F or W.

V gene	J gene	CDR3 protein
TRBV3-1/TRBV3-2	TRBJ2-2	CASSQDGWTGGTGELFF
TRBV30	TRBJ1-2	CAWTGTGAPYGYTF
TRBV6-5	TRBJ1-5	CASSLGGLSNQPQHF
TRBV6-5	TRBJ1-4	CASSRSGGEEKLFF
TRBV29-1	TRBJ1-2	CSVDGGTGYTF
TRBV20-1	TRBJ1-2	CSASVQGRGTITF
TRBV14	TRBJ2-1	CASSLYSYNEQFF
TRBV28	TRBJ1-5	CASRETGVSNQPQHF
TRBV28	TRBJ2-7	CASKDQTISYEQYF
TRBV28	TRBJ1-4	CASSPDTNWDEKLFF
TRBV12-1	TRBJ2-2	CASSPLQGKVNTGELFF
TRBV15	TRBJ2-5	CATSSNAQETQYF
TRBV27	TRBJ2-2	CASRNHETSGTGELFF
TRBV4-1	TRBJ2-7	CASSRGQGAAYEQYF
TRBV2	TRBJ1-1	CASSEPLGRGDTEAFF